The next 18 T cell receptor beta chains were all read from a single sample in a study of blood T cell repertoires in COVID-19. Clones were sequenced by immunoSEQ multiplex PCR, and TCRdb holds only the in-frame ones, with some missing. The sample has about 250,000 clones, over 70% seen once; the top ten hold roughly 30%. The sequencing sample was made of peripheral blood. These receptors originate from a middle-aged man with acute or convalescent COVID-19.

CDR3 DNA sequence: TGTGCCAGCAGTTCGGGAATGTGGAATCAGCCCCAGCATTTT. This encodes CASSSGMWNQPQHF. The chain links TRBV6-6 to TRBJ1-5; D gene unclear. CDR3 size: 14 residues. V was pared by 4 bases and J by 4 bases, with 11 bases between. CDR1 is MNHNY, CDR2 SVGAGI, per germline (reference sequence).

The V and J genes are TRBV5-4 and TRBJ1-1, with 7 positions matching TRBD1. CDR1 is SGHNT, CDR2 YYREEE, per germline (reference sequence). Trimming removed 2 bases from V and 0 bases from J; junction bases left unmatched: 7. The CDR3 runs to 16 residues. As DNA, the CDR3 is TGTGCCAGCAGCTTATCCGGGACAGCCATGAACACTGAAGCTTTCTTT. This codes for CASSLSGTAMNTEAFF.

The chain has TRBV6-1 and TRBJ1-1; D gene ambiguous. V lost 0 bases and J lost 1, with 9 bases in between. Germline CDR1 reads MNHNS; CDR2 reads SASEGT. The CDR3 contains 15 residues. CDR3 nucleotide sequence: TGTGCCAGCAGTGAAGCGCTTCTAGGGAACACTGAAGCTTTCTTT. Its protein product is CASSEALLGNTEAFF.

V is TRBV29-1 and J is TRBJ2-4; a possible D gene is TRBD1 (5 bases). Germline assignment: CDR1 SQVTM and CDR2 ANQGSEA. CDR3 length equals 15 residues. This CDR3 reads CSYLTYSGAKNIQYF. The CDR3 nucleotides read TGCAGTTACCTTACCTACTCAGGGGCCAAAAACATTCAGTACTTC. Variable domain in full (rest from reference TRBV29-1 and TRBJ2-4): SAVISQKPSRDICQRGTSLTIQCQVDSQVTMMFWYRQQPGQSLTLIATANQGSEATYESGFVIDKFPISRPNLTFSTLTVSNMSPEDSSIYLCSYLTYSGAKNIQYFGAGTRLSVL.

This chain links TRBV11-1 with TRBJ2-7, with D tentatively TRBD2 (5 bases). CDR1 is SGHAT and CDR2 is FQDESV in the germline V gene (reference sequence). The CDR3 is 13 residues long. Trimming removed 4 bases at V and 2 bases at J, with 9 bases between. CDR3 in DNA: TGTGCCAGCAGCTACCTAGCAGCCTACGAGCAGTACTTC. It specifies CASSYLAAYEQYF.

This clone was recorded only once. The chain employs TRBV5-6 and TRBJ2-7, with D unclear. The V end was cut by 3 bases, the J end by 4 bases, with 8 bases between. Germline V gene lookup returns CDR1 SGHDT and CDR2 YYEEEE. The CDR3 extends over 12 amino acids. The CDR3 bases are TGTGCCAGCAGCTGGAGTCGTTACGAGCAGTACTTC. It yields the protein CASSWSRYEQYF.

CDR3 DNA: TGTGCCAGCAGTTCACCCCCGGGCTCCTACGAGCAGTACTTC. The encoded protein is CASSSPPGSYEQYF. This chain connects TRBV27 to TRBJ2-7; no firm D call. Per the germline V gene, CDR1 is MNHEY and CDR2 is SMNVEV (reference sequence). The V end was cut by 4 bases, the J end by 0 bases, with 10 bases between. This CDR3 contains 14 residues.

This chain joins TRBV7-2 and TRBJ2-7; TRBD1 matches 9 bases. The germline V gene encodes CDR1 SGHTA and CDR2 FQGNSA. The CDR3 covers 17 residues. Germline trimming cut 1 base from V and 6 bases from J; bases unmatched to any gene: 13. This chain's CDR3 is CASSLEIPRVGQGEQYF. The CDR3 DNA is TGTGCCAGCAGCTTAGAAATTCCGCGAGTGGGACAGGGCGAGCAGTACTTC.

The rearrangement links TRBV30 to TRBJ1-6; weak D call: TRBD1 (5 bases). The CDR3 loop spans 14 amino acids. Deletions cut 1 base from V and 8 bases from J, with 12 bases between. The germline V gene has CDR1 GTSNPN and CDR2 SVGIG (reference sequence). In nucleotides, the CDR3 is TGTGCCTGGAGTGCAAATACAGGCTATTCACCCCTCCACTTT. Translation: CAWSANTGYSPLHF.

This clone occurred once. V gene TRBV7-2 combines with J gene TRBJ2-3; maybe TRBD2 (5 bases). CDR3 length: 16 residues. V was shortened by 1 base and J by 7 bases, with 18 bases between the two germline ends. The germline CDR1 and CDR2 sequences are SGHTA and FQGNSA. As DNA, the CDR3 is TGTGCCAGCAGCTTAGATGGCGGACTGTCGCGAAATACGCAGTATTTT. Amino acid sequence: CASSLDGGLSRNTQYF.

The gene calls are TRBV5-1 and TRBJ2-1, with 12 bases fitting TRBD2. This CDR3 has 16 amino acids. V shed 4 bases, J shed 7 bases, and the junction held 9 bases outside the gene matches. From germline, CDR1 is SGHRS and CDR2 YFSETQ. This chain's CDR3 is CASSRTLAGGINEQFF. DNA of the CDR3: TGCGCCAGCAGCCGAACACTAGCGGGAGGAATAAATGAGCAGTTCTTC.

The V call is TRBV6-2 or TRBV6-3, the J call TRBJ2-7; 11 positions agree with TRBD1. This CDR3 contains 16 residues. CDR1 is MNHEY, CDR2 SVGEGT, per germline. V lost 6 bases and J lost 0; bases outside the gene matches: 7. CDR3 DNA: TGTGCCAGCAGCCCCTGGACAGGGGGCACCTCCTACGAGCAGTACTTC. It yields the protein CASSPWTGGTSYEQYF.

The chain couples TRBV6-6 to TRBJ2-1; 10 bases agree with TRBD2. The ends lost 8 bases at V and 10 bases at J; junction bases unmatched: 14. Germline V lookup: CDR1 MNHNY, CDR2 SVGAGI (reference sequence). The CDR3 spans 15 residues. CDR3 protein: CASDLGGLAGDEQFF. The CDR3 nucleotides are TGTGCCAGCGACCTAGGGGGGCTAGCGGGAGACGAGCAGTTCTTC.

This clone occurred a few times. V and J are TRBV19 and TRBJ1-1; D is ambiguous. Germline values: CDR1 LNHDA, CDR2 SQIVND (reference sequence). This CDR3 has 14 residues. V lost 3 bases, J lost 5 bases, and 13 bases lay in between. In nucleotides, the CDR3 is TGTGCCAGTAGTATGAGGTCCGGGTGGACTGAAGCTTTCTTT. Its protein product is CASSMRSGWTEAFF.

The V gene is TRBV5-1, the J gene TRBJ1-6; perhaps TRBD1 as D (6 bases). V lost 1 base and J lost 6, with 11 bases in between. The length of the CDR3 is 15 residues. The germline V gene has CDR1 SGHRS and CDR2 YFSETQ. This CDR3 is CASSLTGRINSPLHF. In DNA form, the CDR3 reads TGCGCCAGCAGCTTGACAGGGAGAATTAATTCACCCCTCCACTTT.

V usage is TRBV6-5 and J usage is TRBJ2-3, with TRBD2 matching over 15 bases. CDR3 size: 15 residues. V lost 6 bases, J lost 7 bases, and 5 bases stayed unmatched. The germline V gene has CDR1 MNHEY and CDR2 SVGAGI. The CDR3 region has the DNA TGTGCCAGCAGGGGGACTAGCGGGAGGATGAATACGCAGTATTTT. Translation: CASRGTSGRMNTQYF.

The CDR3 sequence: CASSRWVRWNLVDTIYF. The CDR3 DNA sequence: TGTGCCAGCAGCCGTTGGGTCAGGTGGAACTTAGTGGACACCATATATTTT. V gene TRBV7-6 combines with J gene TRBJ1-3; D not certain. The CDR3 consists of 17 residues. Germline CDR1 SGHVS, CDR2 FNYEAQ. V lost 5 bases and J lost 8, with 25 bases in between.

The gene calls are TRBV5-6 and TRBJ1-2; 7 bases are shared with TRBD1. The CDR3 covers 14 residues. CDR1 is SGHDT, CDR2 YYEEEE, per germline. Trimming at V came to 4 bases and at J to 8 bases, leaving 11 bases not matched to a gene. The CDR3 region has the DNA TGTGCCAGCAGCCCGGCCGACAGGGTGCGAGGCTACACCTTC. Translated, it gives CASSPADRVRGYTF.